This TCR beta chain was recorded in a study of blood T cell repertoires in COVID-19. The CDR3 has 15 residues. V was pared by 6 bases and J by 4 bases, with 20 bases between. Germline V gives CDR1 SGHDT, CDR2 YYEEEE. Assay used: immunoSEQ multiplex PCR; TCRdb lists only in-frame clones, some missing. The table has under 400,000 clones, more than 70% seen once; the top ten hold just over 1%. This sequence was found in a woman aged 30 to 39 who had been exposed to COVID-19. The sample taken for sequencing was PBMCs or T cells enriched from blood (not recorded which). V and J are TRBV5-6 and TRBJ2-7; weak D call: TRBD1 (6 bases). The CDR3: CASTQLRGDFYEQYF. The DNA for the CDR3 is TGTGCCAGCACCCAACTCAGGGGCGATTTTTACGAGCAGTACTTC.